This T cell receptor (beta chain) derives from a study of cytotoxic CD8 clonotypes in ibrutinib-treated CLL. Whole-study context: About 25 partial and 2 complete responses; at median approximately 68 months, roughly 15 remitted, roughly 12 progressed.

Using immunoSEQ multiplex PCR, the repertoire was profiled, and TCRdb retains in-frame clones only, with some absent. The sample consists of approximately 350,000 clones, roughly 71% of them appearing once. The V and J ends lost 3 bases and 10 bases respectively, with 10 bases between them. CDR3 size: 13 residues. The germline V gene encodes CDR1 LNHNV and CDR2 YYDKDF (reference sequence). Study observations and caveats: Higher clonality was seen at ibrutinib response and a return toward baseline at progression.

On this clone itself: What it binds is not known.

The TCR originated in a human donor with chronic lymphocytic leukemia. The material was PBMCs, obtained after 36 months of ibrutinib treatment. The gene calls are TRBV15 and TRBJ1-6; D is unclear. The CDR3 protein is CATSSNRASPLHF. For the CDR3, the DNA is TGTGCCACCAGCAGCAACCGGGCCTCACCCCTCCACTTT.